The text below deals with one T cell receptor beta chain. In germline, CDR1 is MNHEY, CDR2 SVGAGI. V dropped 7 bases and J dropped 8 bases, with 11 bases sitting between them. The CDR3 covers 12 residues. The data derive from a study of control samples from healthy donors and cancer patients. TCRdb's copy holds only in-frame clones and misses some; the assay was immunoSEQ multiplex PCR. This table has over 85,000 clones, less than 90% appearing once. The chain recombines TRBV6-5 with TRBJ2-2; D is unresolved. Sequencing was performed on PBMCs. The clonotype originates from a woman between 45 and 65 years old with colorectal cancer. The CDR3 sequence: CASKEVTGELFF. CDR3 sequence (DNA): TGTGCCAGCAAAGAAGTTACGGGGGAGCTGTTTTTT.